Listed below are T cell receptor beta chains from one sample, sequenced in a study of blood T cell repertoires in COVID-19. The data were produced by immunoSEQ multiplex PCR, yet TCRdb's version contains in-frame clones alone and is incomplete. The data contain fewer than 120,000 clones, 85% to 90% of them singletons. Sequenced sample: peripheral blood. Source of these receptors: a woman aged 45-65 years with acute or convalescent COVID-19. Both conserved end residues are part of each CDR3. The D gene is left open where the match is weak. Clone size appears in some rows only: once, few, many, or a class for an expanded clone.

len	j_gene	abundance	v_gene	d_gene	CDR3nt	CDR3aa
14	TRBJ2-5	NA	TRBV15	TRBD2	TGTGCCACCAGCGTACGACTAGCGGGGGGAGGGGAGTACTTC	CATSVRLAGGGEYF
14	TRBJ1-2	NA	TRBV15	TRBD1	TGTGCCACCTCCCGGGACAGGGGCTTTTTAGGCTACACCTTC	CATSRDRGFLGYTF
13	TRBJ1-2	once	TRBV5-1	NA	TGCGCCAGCAGCTTGAATCCAGACTATGGCTACACCTTC	CASSLNPDYGYTF
13	TRBJ1-1	NA	TRBV24-1	TRBD1	TGTGCCACCAGCCAAACCGGGACAGGGGTAGCTTTCTTT	CATSQTGTGVAFF
13	TRBJ1-1	NA	TRBV5-1	NA	TGCGCCAGCAGCTTCGGACGGGACACCGAAGCTTTCTTT	CASSFGRDTEAFF
15	TRBJ2-5	NA	TRBV25-1	TRBD2	TGTGCCAGCAGTGGAGGGAGGGTCCCCCAAGAGACCCAGTACTTC	CASSGGRVPQETQYF
12	TRBJ1-1	NA	TRBV18	TRBD1	TGTGCCAGCGGATACAGGGGCACTGAAGCTTTCTTT	CASGYRGTEAFF
15	TRBJ2-2	NA	TRBV6-2/TRBV6-3	NA	TGTGCCAGCAGCCATCTGGCGGGTAACCCCGGGGAGCTGTTTTTT	CASSHLAGNPGELFF
15	TRBJ2-7	NA	TRBV5-4	NA	TGTGCCAGCAGCCCCTCGAGCGGGACACACTACGAGCAGTACTTC	CASSPSSGTHYEQYF
14	TRBJ2-1	NA	TRBV27	NA	TGTGCCAGCAGTTTATTTAGACTAAACAATGAGCAGTTCTTC	CASSLFRLNNEQFF
13	TRBJ1-1	NA	TRBV18	NA	TGTGCCAGCTTGAGGGGAGGGAACACTGAAGCTTTCTTT	CASLRGGNTEAFF
15	TRBJ2-5	NA	TRBV5-1	NA	TGCGCCAGCAGCTTGGCCGCGCATGTCCAAGAGACCCAGTACTTC	CASSLAAHVQETQYF
14	TRBJ2-3	NA	TRBV29-1	NA	TGCAGCGCCTCCCTAGCGCGGGGCGCAGATACGCAGTATTTT	CSASLARGADTQYF
15	TRBJ2-1	few	TRBV7-7	TRBD2	TGTGCCAGCAGCCTGGGACTAGCGGCCTTCAATGAGCAGTTCTTC	CASSLGLAAFNEQFF
16	TRBJ2-3	NA	TRBV27	NA	TGTGCCAGCACCCCCCCGCTAGCCGGGAACACAGATACGCAGTATTTT	CASTPPLAGNTDTQYF
18	TRBJ2-3	NA	TRBV11-2	TRBD1	TGTGCCAGCAGCAAAAGGGACAGGGGGGCACCCAGGACAGATACGCAGTATTTT	CASSKRDRGAPRTDTQYF
11	TRBJ1-1	NA	TRBV3-1/TRBV3-2	NA	TGTGCCACCAGGGGAGGAACTGAAGCTTTCTTT	CATRGGTEAFF
14	TRBJ2-1	NA	TRBV7-2	TRBD1	TGTGCCAGCAGCCCAGACAGGGGCTACAATGAGCAGTTCTTC	CASSPDRGYNEQFF
14	TRBJ2-7	NA	TRBV29-1	TRBD1	TGCAGCGTTGTTGCGGGACAGGTAGCCTACGAGCAGTACTTC	CSVVAGQVAYEQYF
16	TRBJ2-1	NA	TRBV24-1	TRBD2	TGTGCCACCAGTGACCCCGGACTAGCGGGGTCGGGTGAGCAGTTCTTC	CATSDPGLAGSGEQFF
15	TRBJ1-1	NA	TRBV18	TRBD1	TGTGCCAGCTCACCGGCCAGGGGGCGCGACACTGAAGCTTTCTTT	CASSPARGRDTEAFF
16	TRBJ1-4	NA	TRBV7-9	NA	TGTGCCAGCAGCCCCCGGCGCGGCGCAACTAATGAAAAACTGTTTTTT	CASSPRRGATNEKLFF
14	TRBJ1-3	NA	TRBV3-1/TRBV3-2	NA	TGTGCCAGCAGCCAACAGGGATCCGGAAACACCATATATTTT	CASSQQGSGNTIYF
15	TRBJ1-4	NA	TRBV5-1	NA	TGCGCCAGCAGCTTGGCGGGGGGGTTCAATGAAAAACTGTTTTTT	CASSLAGGFNEKLFF
13	TRBJ2-5	few	TRBV19	NA	TGTGCCAGTAGTTTGACAGATCAAGAGACCCAGTACTTC	CASSLTDQETQYF
14	TRBJ2-7	NA	TRBV5-1	NA	TGCGCCAGCAGCTCATACAGCGGCTCCTACGAGCAGTACTTC	CASSSYSGSYEQYF
14	TRBJ2-4	NA	TRBV3-1/TRBV3-2	NA	TGTGCCAGCAGCCCTAATGCGGCCAAAAACATTCAGTACTTC	CASSPNAAKNIQYF
13	TRBJ2-3	NA	TRBV5-1	NA	TGCGCCAGCAGCTCCCAGACAGTAGATACGCAGTATTTT	CASSSQTVDTQYF
15	TRBJ2-2	NA	TRBV19	TRBD2	TGTGCCAGTACCACCTTACTAGCGTACACCGGGGAGCTGTTTTTT	CASTTLLAYTGELFF
16	TRBJ2-1	NA	TRBV19	TRBD2	TGTGCCAGTTGCCCCCGCGGGACTAGCGGCTACAATGAGCAGTTCTTC	CASCPRGTSGYNEQFF
13	TRBJ2-3	few	TRBV29-1	NA	TGCAGCGTACAACCCACCGCCACAGATACGCAGTATTTT	CSVQPTATDTQYF
14	TRBJ2-7	NA	TRBV7-9	TRBD2	TGTGCCAGCTCCCAAAGCGGGAGGACCTACGAGCAGTACTTC	CASSQSGRTYEQYF
12	TRBJ1-1	NA	TRBV6-5	NA	TGTGCCAGCAGTTGGGAGGGTACTGAAGCTTTCTTT	CASSWEGTEAFF
12	TRBJ2-3	few	TRBV5-1	NA	TGCGCCAGCAGCTACACCACAGATACGCAGTATTTT	CASSYTTDTQYF
14	TRBJ1-5	few	TRBV19	TRBD1	TGTGCCAGTAGGGGACAGGCTCTAAAGGGGCCCCAGCATTTT	CASRGQALKGPQHF
15	TRBJ1-1	NA	TRBV5-1	TRBD1	TGCGCCAGCAGCTTGAGCGTCGGGACAGGGTCTGAAGCTTTCTTT	CASSLSVGTGSEAFF
14	TRBJ2-7	NA	TRBV3-1/TRBV3-2	TRBD2	TGTGCCAGCAGCCGGGGGTCTAGCGGGTACGAGCAGTACTTC	CASSRGSSGYEQYF
13	TRBJ2-1	once	TRBV27	TRBD2	TGTGCCAGCAAAGAGGGAGGGAACAATGAGCAGTTCTTC	CASKEGGNNEQFF
15	TRBJ1-5	NA	TRBV30	NA	TGTGCCTGGAGTAGGCCCGAGGCTAGCAATCAGCCCCAGCATTTT	CAWSRPEASNQPQHF
15	TRBJ2-1	NA	TRBV11-2	NA	TGTGCCAGCAGCTTAGATATGACCTATTCAGGTGAGCAGTTCTTC	CASSLDMTYSGEQFF
17	TRBJ2-3	NA	TRBV5-1	NA	TGCGCCAGCAGCTTGGCGGAACCTAGCAGACGGGCAGATACGCAGTATTTT	CASSLAEPSRRADTQYF